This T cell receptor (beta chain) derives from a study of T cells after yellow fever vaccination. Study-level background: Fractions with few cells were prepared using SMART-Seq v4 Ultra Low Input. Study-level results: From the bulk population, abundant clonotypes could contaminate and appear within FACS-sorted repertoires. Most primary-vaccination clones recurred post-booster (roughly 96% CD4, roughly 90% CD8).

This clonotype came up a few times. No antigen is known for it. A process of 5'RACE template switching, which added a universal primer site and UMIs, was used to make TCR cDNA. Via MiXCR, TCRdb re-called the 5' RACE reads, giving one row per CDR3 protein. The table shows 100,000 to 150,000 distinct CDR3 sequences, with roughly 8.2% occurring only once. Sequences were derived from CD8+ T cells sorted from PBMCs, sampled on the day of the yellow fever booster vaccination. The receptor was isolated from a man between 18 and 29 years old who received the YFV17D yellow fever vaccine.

The CDR3 is CASSYRFDEQFF. CDR3 coding DNA: TGTGCCAGCAGCTATAGGTTCGATGAGCAGTTCTTC. The rearrangement uses TRBV12-3 or TRBV12-4 and TRBJ2-1; no clear D gene. Trimming removed 6 bases from V and 8 bases from J, with 11 bases in between. This CDR3 spans 12 amino acids.